This T cell receptor (beta chain) stems from a study of blood T cells in healthy people across ages. On the study more broadly: About one barcoded beta molecule per two T cells was captured by template switching.

For this clonotype: The antigen is unknown.

Germline V gene lookup returns CDR1 DFQATT and CDR2 SNEGSKA (reference sequence). Trimming removed 0 bases from V and 2 bases from J, with 25 bases in between. This CDR3 is 19 amino acids long. Findings of the study overall: Naive CD4+ cell counts and diversity both ran higher in long-lived than in aged donors.

Then a second PCR, running about 7 to 11 cycles, was carried out with a sample-barcoded 5' primer and a J-beta primer mix. Every molecule of cDNA carried a tag from a template-switch adaptor with 12 random nucleotides. Each sample provided no less than 2.5 million CDR3-containing paired-end reads. Each CDR3 protein gets one entry after TCRdb re-called the 5' RACE reads with MiXCR. The sample yields over 1,500,000 distinct CDR3 sequences, 49% seen once. What was sequenced was blood. The rearrangement links TRBV20-1 to TRBJ2-5, with D tentatively TRBD2 (6 bases). This TCR was sampled from a woman aged 40 to 50 in good health. For the CDR3, the DNA is TGCAGTGCTAGAGATCTGACTCGGGGGACTTCGGCCCCACAAGAGACCCAGTACTTC. Encoded protein: CSARDLTRGTSAPQETQYF.